This T cell receptor (beta chain) was recovered during a study of blood T cell repertoires in COVID-19. Turning to the study itself: There were acute and convalescent COVID-19 samples, and they came from the United States, Italy and Spain.

Patients of the Seattle cohort, enrolled during active infection, were followed longitudinally. In the authors' methods: For nucleated cells, counts were estimated from reference gene primer amplification. Here immunoSEQ multiplex PCR was the method, and the copy in TCRdb shows in-frame clones only, minus some. The V and J calls and clone size were taken over from that table, and D and trimming were inferred from the DNA. The data show 250,000 to 400,000 clones, with approximately 90% seen just once and 1.5% to 2% held by the top ten. Trimming removed 4 bases at V and 15 bases at J, with 13 bases between. The germline CDR1 and CDR2 sequences are MGHRA and YSYEKL. The CDR3 loop spans 11 amino acids.

The V gene is TRBV4-1, the J gene TRBJ2-1, with D possibly TRBD2 on 6 matching bases. This receptor was identified in a woman aged 25 to 39 with COVID-19, enrolled during active disease. Sequencing used peripheral blood. For the CDR3, the DNA is TGCGCCAGCAGCCCGTGGGACTCAAGGTTCTTC. It is translated as CASSPWDSRFF.